This is a list of T cell receptor beta chains from one sample in a study of T cells in Graves' hyperthyroidism and ophthalmopathy. TCRdb re-derived calls from the multiplex PCR reads in MiXCR, one entry per CDR3 protein. Of fewer than 600,000 distinct CDR3 sequences detected, 14% appear once; the ten largest clones hold over 11%. Sequenced material: blood. These receptors all come from a woman aged 40 to 55 with Graves' hyperthyroidism. The conserved cysteine and the conserved F or W are not part of the CDR3 here.

v_call	cdr3_aa
TRBV19	ASSRTGGFGYT
TRBV19	ASSITPNNQPQH
TRBV12-3/TRBV12-4	ASSLSPTSYEQY
TRBV12-3/TRBV12-4	ASSNYYEQY
TRBV10-3	AISAGSSSYGYT
TRBV4-1	ASSHPTDTQY
TRBV28	ASRPGLGSYEQY
TRBV5-1	ASSSRGTNEQY
TRBV5-8	ASSLRPGNQPQH
TRBV12-3/TRBV12-4	ASSLQGIAGNTIY
TRBV6-1	ASSVGTRASYEQY
TRBV29-1	SVDDPLALQETQY
TRBV7-9	ASGGLAGPQPDTQY
TRBV12-3/TRBV12-4	ASSPSSGGSNEQF
TRBV28	ASSFALGRGSYNEQF
TRBV20-1	SAYWGAGRTYEQY
TRBV27	ASSLDTFSNQPQH
TRBV2	ASIGQGAFSGETQY
TRBV7-9	ASSRQGLDEQF
TRBV11-2	ASSLGGADYGYT
TRBV2	ASSGLAGGRETQY
TRBV11-2	ASSFISGSVYEQY
TRBV3-1	ASRKEGGYNYGYT
TRBV10-3	AISESDYNEQF
TRBV6-1	ASSATRTSTVYEQY
TRBV12-3/TRBV12-4	ASTPGTDNEQF
TRBV18	ASSPPGRPNEKLF
TRBV3-1	AVGTGGEQY
TRBV2	ASSEGPGPGGYT
TRBV7-3	ASGGQGGEQF
TRBV20-1	SARDPLAGVNEQF
TRBV27	ASSLAGGFSGGRGAYEQY
TRBV28	ASSFVTSGSYVGELF
TRBV12-3/TRBV12-4	ASSLIPGAAEAF
TRBV20-1	SAASGLENTEAF
TRBV7-2	ASSQRGTSIYEQY
TRBV11-1	ASSPESAGASYEQY
TRBV6-1	ASSVAANTGELF
TRBV2	ASSEALGGRGEQY
TRBV7-2	ASSWGLAGVGGASDTQY
TRBV5-1	ASSLAGGLAGGTYEQY
TRBV7-3	ASSPGRLKGEQY
TRBV18	ASSSDLNNEQF
TRBV20-1	SARAGGSFPGSYNEQF
TRBV7-3	ASSITSGSSYNEQF
TRBV5-6	ASGGTSGRDTQY
TRBV6-2/TRBV6-3	ASTPTWGTAEAF
TRBV5-1	ASTTQGAGETQY
TRBV18	ASSRGQGTDTQY
TRBV7-2	ASSLQGYSTDTQY
TRBV6-1	ASRDRGPRGNTIY
TRBV6-1	ASSGSDRREYQETQY
TRBV29-1	SVEQGGSTEAF